These 7 T cell receptor beta chains came from one sample sequenced in a study of blood T cell repertoires in COVID-19. Assay: immunoSEQ multiplex PCR; the TCRdb copy retains only in-frame clones and omits some. This sample has a few hundred thousand clones, with roughly 89% found just once. Sequences were obtained from peripheral blood. The receptors stem from a woman between 40 and 55 years old who had recovered from COVID-19.

J is TRBJ2-2 and V is TRBV5-4; 12 bases map to TRBD2. The CDR3 has 18 amino acids. The ends lost 1 base at V and 7 bases at J; junction bases unmatched: 11. Per germline, CDR1 SGHNT and CDR2 YYREEE (reference sequence). DNA of the CDR3: TGTGCCAGCAGCTTGCTGACTAGCGGGAGCGGGGGGAACGGGGAGCTGTTTTTT. Its protein product is CASSLLTSGSGGNGELFF.

This chain uses TRBV9 with TRBJ2-1; TRBD1 aligns across 9 bases. Germline-derived CDR1 and CDR2 are SGDLS and YYNGEE. CDR3 length: 14 residues. Losses at the gene ends were 8 bases for V and 5 bases for J; bases not matched to a gene: 8. The CDR3 DNA follows: TGTGCCAGTGCACCCGGGACAGGGAACAATGAGCAGTTCTTC. This codes for CASAPGTGNNEQFF.

This rearrangement joins TRBV27 to TRBJ2-7; 9 bases are shared with TRBD1. The CDR3 has 14 amino acids. V shed 6 bases and J 7 bases; nucleotides not matched to a gene: 10. Germline V gene sequence: CDR1 MNHEY, CDR2 SMNVEV (reference sequence). The CDR3 bases are TGTGCCAGCAGATGGACAGGGGAGTCTTTGGAGCAGTACTTC. It is translated as CASRWTGESLEQYF.

V usage is TRBV3-1 (or the pseudogene TRBV3-2) and J usage is TRBJ2-5; 11 bases align to TRBD2. The trim removed 3 bases at V and 1 base at J, leaving 1 base unmatched. The germline V gene has CDR1 LGHDT and CDR2 YNNKEL (reference sequence). The CDR3 spans 15 residues. CDR3 protein: CASSQGLAAQETQYF. CDR3 sequence (DNA): TGTGCCAGCAGCCAGGGACTAGCGGCCCAAGAGACCCAGTACTTC.

V gene TRBV7-9 combines with J gene TRBJ2-5; TRBD2 matches 12 bases. Germline V gives CDR1 SEHNR, CDR2 FQNEAQ (reference sequence). This CDR3 has 17 amino acids. V gave up 5 bases and J gave up 1 base; unmatched junction bases: 8. The CDR3 bases are TGTGCCAGCAGCGCCATACTAGCGGGAGGTTCCCAAGAGACCCAGTACTTC. Protein: CASSAILAGGSQETQYF.

This chain links TRBV9 with TRBJ2-3; 10 nucleotides align to TRBD1. Germline CDR1 reads SGDLS; CDR2 reads YYNGEE. The CDR3 contains 16 residues. V dropped 3 bases and J dropped 3; count of bases not matched to a gene: 7. This chain's CDR3 is CASSEHTGQGTDTQYF. The CDR3 DNA reads TGTGCCAGCAGCGAACATACGGGACAGGGGACAGATACGCAGTATTTT.

The chain employs TRBV6-5 and TRBJ1-5, with 7 positions matching TRBD1. With V trimmed by 6 bases and J by 6 bases, 11 bases remained unmatched. This CDR3 contains 15 residues. In germline, CDR1 is MNHEY, CDR2 SVGAGI. CDR3 protein: CASRSTGVGGQPQHF. The CDR3 DNA reads as TGTGCCAGCAGGTCCACAGGGGTAGGTGGTCAGCCCCAGCATTTT.